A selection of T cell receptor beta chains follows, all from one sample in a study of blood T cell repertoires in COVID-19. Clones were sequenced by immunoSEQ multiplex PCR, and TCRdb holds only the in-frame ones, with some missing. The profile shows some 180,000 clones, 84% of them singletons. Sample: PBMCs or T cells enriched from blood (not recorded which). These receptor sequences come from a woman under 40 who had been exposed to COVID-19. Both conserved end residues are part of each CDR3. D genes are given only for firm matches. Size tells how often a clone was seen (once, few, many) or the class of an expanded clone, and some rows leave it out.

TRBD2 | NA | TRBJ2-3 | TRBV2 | CASSESGRGDTDTQYF | TGTGCCAGCAGTGAGAGTGGGCGGGGGGACACAGATACGCAGTATTTT
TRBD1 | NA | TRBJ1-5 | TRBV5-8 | CASSLGTGFWNQPQHF | TGTGCCAGCAGCTTGGGGACAGGGTTTTGGAATCAGCCCCAGCATTTT
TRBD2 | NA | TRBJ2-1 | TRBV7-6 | CASSLGGGEQFF | TGTGCCAGCAGCTTAGGGGGGGGAGAGCAGTTCTTC
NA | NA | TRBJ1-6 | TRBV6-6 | CASSYGAMNSPLHF | TGTGCCAGCAGTTACGGGGCAATGAATTCACCCCTCCACTTT
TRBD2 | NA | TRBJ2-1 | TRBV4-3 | CASSQDSRLAGGNEQFF | TGCGCCAGCAGCCAAGATAGTCGACTAGCGGGAGGCAATGAGCAGTTCTTC
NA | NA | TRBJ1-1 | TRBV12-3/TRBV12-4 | CASSTTMNTEAFF | TGTGCCAGCAGTACGACTATGAACACTGAAGCTTTCTTT
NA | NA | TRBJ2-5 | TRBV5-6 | CASSLGRGNQETQYF | TGTGCCAGCAGCTTGGGGCGAGGAAATCAAGAGACCCAGTACTTC
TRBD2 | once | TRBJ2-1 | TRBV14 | CASSQTGTSGKPEQFF | TGTGCCAGCAGCCAAACCGGGACTAGCGGAAAACCTGAGCAGTTCTTC
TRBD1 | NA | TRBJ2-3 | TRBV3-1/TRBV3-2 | CASSLGQGNTDTQYF | TGTGCCAGCAGCCTTGGACAGGGCAACACAGATACGCAGTATTTT
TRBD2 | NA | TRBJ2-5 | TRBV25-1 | CASSDGTSRQETQYF | TGTGCCAGCAGTGACGGGACTAGCAGACAAGAGACCCAGTACTTC
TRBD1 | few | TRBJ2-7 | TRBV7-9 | CASTDWTGFSYEQYF | TGTGCCAGCACCGATTGGACAGGGTTCTCCTACGAGCAGTACTTC
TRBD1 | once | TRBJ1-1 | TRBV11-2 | CASSIGTGRRDTEAFF | TGTGCCAGCAGCATAGGGACAGGCCGTAGGGACACTGAAGCTTTCTTT
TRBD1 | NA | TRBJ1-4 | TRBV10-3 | CAISKTGDHEKLFF | TGTGCCATCAGTAAGACAGGGGACCATGAAAAACTGTTTTTT
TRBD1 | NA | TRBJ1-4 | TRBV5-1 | CASSIDRGSNEKLFF | TGCGCCAGCAGCATCGACAGGGGATCTAATGAAAAACTGTTTTTT
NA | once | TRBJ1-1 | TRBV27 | CASTDPGWPEAFF | TGTGCCAGCACCGACCCAGGGTGGCCTGAAGCTTTCTTT
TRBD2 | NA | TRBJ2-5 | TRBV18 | CASSPQTSGGETQYF | TGTGCCAGCTCACCACAGACTAGCGGGGGAGAGACCCAGTACTTC
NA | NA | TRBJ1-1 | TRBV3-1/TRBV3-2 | CASSQRGGEAFF | TGTGCCAGCAGCCAGCGGGGCGGTGAAGCTTTCTTT
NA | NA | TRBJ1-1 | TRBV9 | CASSVQLNTEAFF | TGTGCCAGCAGCGTACAGTTAAACACTGAAGCTTTCTTT
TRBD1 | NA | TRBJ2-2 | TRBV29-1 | CSVESPQGSGELFF | TGCAGCGTTGAATCCCCACAGGGGTCCGGGGAGCTGTTTTTT
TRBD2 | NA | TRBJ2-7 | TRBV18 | CASSKSGVGYEQYF | TGTGCCAGCTCAAAAAGCGGGGTCGGATACGAGCAGTACTTC
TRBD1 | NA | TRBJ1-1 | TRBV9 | CASSAGQVGRDTEAFF | TGTGCCAGCAGCGCCGGACAGGTTGGGCGGGACACTGAAGCTTTCTTT
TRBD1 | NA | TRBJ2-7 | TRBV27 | CASSVSGTGFNEQYF | TGTGCCAGCAGTGTCTCCGGGACAGGGTTTAACGAGCAGTACTTC
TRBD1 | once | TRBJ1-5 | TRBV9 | CASSVSGGYNQPQHF | TGTGCCAGCAGCGTATCAGGGGGCTACAATCAGCCCCAGCATTTT
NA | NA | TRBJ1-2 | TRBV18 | CASSPDLDSANYGYTF | TGTGCCAGCTCACCAGATTTGGACTCAGCTAACTATGGCTACACCTTC
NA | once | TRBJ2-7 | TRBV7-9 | CASSLVHSGDEQYF | TGTGCCAGCAGCTTAGTCCATTCCGGGGACGAGCAGTACTTC
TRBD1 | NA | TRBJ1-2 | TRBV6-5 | CASRVDRGTNYGYTF | TGTGCCAGCAGAGTCGACAGGGGGACTAACTATGGCTACACCTTC
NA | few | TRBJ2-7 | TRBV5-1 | CASSWSGGASEQYF | TGCGCCAGCAGCTGGAGTGGGGGGGCCTCCGAGCAGTACTTC
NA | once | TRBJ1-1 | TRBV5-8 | CASSLASEAFF | TGTGCCAGCAGCTTGGCCAGTGAAGCTTTCTTT
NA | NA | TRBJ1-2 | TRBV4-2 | CASSQVLGTGSGYTF | TGTGCCAGCAGCCAAGTCCTAGGGACCGGGAGTGGCTACACCTTC
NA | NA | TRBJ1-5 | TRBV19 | CASSIGGLRRNQPQHF | TGTGCCAGTAGTATAGGGGGACTCAGACGCAATCAGCCCCAGCATTTT
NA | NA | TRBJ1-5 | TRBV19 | CASSMLGTLHQPQHF | TGTGCCAGTAGTATGCTCGGGACACTGCATCAGCCCCAGCATTTT
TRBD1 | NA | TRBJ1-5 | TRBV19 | CASRGTGNSNQPQHF | TGTGCCAGTAGAGGGACAGGAAATAGCAATCAGCCCCAGCATTTT
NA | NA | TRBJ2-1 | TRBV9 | CASSVELVRSNEQFF | TGTGCCAGCAGCGTAGAACTAGTGAGGAGCAATGAGCAGTTCTTC
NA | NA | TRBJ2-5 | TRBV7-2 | CASSPGIDRETQYF | TGTGCCAGCAGCCCCGGGATAGACCGCGAGACCCAGTACTTC
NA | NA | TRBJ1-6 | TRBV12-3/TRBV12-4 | CASSQGIASPLHF | TGTGCCAGCAGTCAGGGAATCGCTTCACCCCTCCACTTT
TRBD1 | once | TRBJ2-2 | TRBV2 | CASSEFIRQGANTGELFF | TGTGCCAGCAGTGAATTTATCCGACAGGGGGCGAACACCGGGGAGCTGTTTTTT
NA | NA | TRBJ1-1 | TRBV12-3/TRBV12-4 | CASSLGDLEAFF | TGTGCCAGCAGTTTGGGAGACCTTGAAGCTTTCTTT
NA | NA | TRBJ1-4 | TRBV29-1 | CSVGSGDHEKLFF | TGCAGCGTTGGATCAGGGGACCATGAAAAACTGTTTTTT
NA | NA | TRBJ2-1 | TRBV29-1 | CGGRLSYNEQFF | TGCGGAGGGAGACTTTCCTACAATGAGCAGTTCTTC
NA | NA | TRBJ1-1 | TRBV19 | CATSGAGDTEAFF | TGTGCCACTTCAGGGGCGGGGGACACTGAAGCTTTCTTT
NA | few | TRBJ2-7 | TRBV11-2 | CASSFGGASQTYEQYF | TGTGCCAGCAGCTTTGGTGGGGCCTCCCAAACCTACGAGCAGTACTTC
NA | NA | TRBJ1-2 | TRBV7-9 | CASSPGRGGTQLTGYTF | TGTGCCAGCAGCCCCGGGAGGGGGGGCACCCAGCTAACTGGCTACACCTTC